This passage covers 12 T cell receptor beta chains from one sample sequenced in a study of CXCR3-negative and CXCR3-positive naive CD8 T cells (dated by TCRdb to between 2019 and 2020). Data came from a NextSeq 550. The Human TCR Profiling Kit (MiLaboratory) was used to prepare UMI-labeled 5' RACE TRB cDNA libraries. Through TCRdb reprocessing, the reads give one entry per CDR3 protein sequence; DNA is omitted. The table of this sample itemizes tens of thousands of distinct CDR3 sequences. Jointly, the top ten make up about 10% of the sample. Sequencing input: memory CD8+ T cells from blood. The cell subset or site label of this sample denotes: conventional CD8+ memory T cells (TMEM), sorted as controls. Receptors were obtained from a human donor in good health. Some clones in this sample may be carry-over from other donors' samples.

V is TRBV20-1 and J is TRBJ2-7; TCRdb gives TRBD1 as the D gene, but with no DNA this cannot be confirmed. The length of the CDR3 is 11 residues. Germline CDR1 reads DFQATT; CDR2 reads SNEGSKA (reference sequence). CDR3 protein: CSVSRNYEQYF.

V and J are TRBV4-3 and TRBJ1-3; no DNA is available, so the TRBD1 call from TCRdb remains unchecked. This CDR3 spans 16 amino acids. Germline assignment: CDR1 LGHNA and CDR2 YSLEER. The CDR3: CASSQDLEGVGHTIYF.

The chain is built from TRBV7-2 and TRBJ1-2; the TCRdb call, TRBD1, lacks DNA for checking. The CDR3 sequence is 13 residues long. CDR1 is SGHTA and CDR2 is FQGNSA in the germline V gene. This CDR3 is CASSEPPNYGYTF. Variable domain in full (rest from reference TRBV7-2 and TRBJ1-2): GAGVSQSPSNKVTEKGKDVELRCDPISGHTALYWYRQSLGQGLEFLIYFQGNSAPDKSGLPSDRFSAERTGGSVSTLTIQRTQQEDSAVYLCASSEPPNYGYTFGSGTRLTVV.

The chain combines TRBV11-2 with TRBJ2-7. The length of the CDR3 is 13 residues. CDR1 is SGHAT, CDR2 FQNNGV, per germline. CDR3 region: CASSLGVAYEQYF. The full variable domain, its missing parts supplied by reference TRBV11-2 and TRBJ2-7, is EAGVAQSPRYKIIEKRQSVAFWCNPISGHATLYWYQQILGQGPKLLIQFQNNGVVDDSQLPKDRFSAERLKGVDSTLKIQPAKLEDSAVYLCASSLGVAYEQYFGPGTRLTVT.

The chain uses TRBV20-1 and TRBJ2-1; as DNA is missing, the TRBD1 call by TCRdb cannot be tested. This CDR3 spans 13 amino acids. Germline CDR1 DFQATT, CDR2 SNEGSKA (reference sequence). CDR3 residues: CSARRDHDGEQFF.

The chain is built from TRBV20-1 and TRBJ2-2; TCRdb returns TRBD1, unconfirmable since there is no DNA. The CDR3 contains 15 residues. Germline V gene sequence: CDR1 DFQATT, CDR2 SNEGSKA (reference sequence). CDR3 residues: CSAPQGFTNTGELFF.

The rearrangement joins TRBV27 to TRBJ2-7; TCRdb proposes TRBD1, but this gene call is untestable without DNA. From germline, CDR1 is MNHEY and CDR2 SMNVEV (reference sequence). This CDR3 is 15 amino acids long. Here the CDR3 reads CASSLPGTGVYEQYF.

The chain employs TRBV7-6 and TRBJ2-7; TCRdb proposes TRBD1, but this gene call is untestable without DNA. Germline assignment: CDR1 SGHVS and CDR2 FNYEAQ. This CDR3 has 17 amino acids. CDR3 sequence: CASSLGPEGAAPDEQYF.

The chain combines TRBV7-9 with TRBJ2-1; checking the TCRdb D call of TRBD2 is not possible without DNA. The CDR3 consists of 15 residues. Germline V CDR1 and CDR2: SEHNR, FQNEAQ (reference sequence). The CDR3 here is CASTEVGGSYNEQFF.

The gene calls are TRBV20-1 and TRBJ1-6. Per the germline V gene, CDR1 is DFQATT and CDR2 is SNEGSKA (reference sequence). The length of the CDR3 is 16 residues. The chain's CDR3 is CSARGIKDGDNSPLHF.

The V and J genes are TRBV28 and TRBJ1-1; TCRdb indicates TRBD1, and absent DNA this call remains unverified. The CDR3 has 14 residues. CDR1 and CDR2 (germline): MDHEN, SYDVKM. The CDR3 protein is CASSWSTGVTEAFF. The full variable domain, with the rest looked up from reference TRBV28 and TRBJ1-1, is DVKVTQSSRYLVKRTGEKVFLECVQDMDHENMFWYRQDPGLGLRLIYFSYDVKMKEKGDIPEGYSVSREKKERFSLILESASTNQTSMYLCASSWSTGVTEAFFGQGTRLTVV.

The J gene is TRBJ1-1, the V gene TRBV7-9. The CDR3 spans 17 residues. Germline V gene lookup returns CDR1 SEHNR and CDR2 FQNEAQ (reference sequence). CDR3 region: CASSLFTQLTADTEAFF.